Below are 15 T cell receptor beta chains sequenced from a single sample in a study of T cell repertoires in cytomegalovirus infection. In TCRdb, the reads were re-called with MiXCR into one record per CDR3 protein. Among approximately 300,000 distinct CDR3 sequences listed, around a quarter were seen once. These receptors have no known antigen. Sequenced here: cultured PBMCs, sampled from culture after CMV antigen stimulation. The receptors here all came from a human donor in good health (CMV status not recorded). Some clones in this sample may be carry-over from other donors' samples.

This rearrangement joins TRBV12-3 or TRBV12-4 to TRBJ2-6; 12 bases fit TRBD1. The trim removed 6 bases at V and 1 base at J, leaving 10 bases unmatched. CDR3 length equals 19 residues. Here the CDR3 reads CASSSRWGQGASGANVLTF. The CDR3 nucleotides are TGTGCCAGCAGCTCAAGGTGGGGACAGGGGGCATCTGGGGCCAACGTCCTGACTTTC.

The chain employs TRBV6-5 and TRBJ1-1; D remains unclear. Trimming removed 4 bases at V and 6 bases at J, with 15 bases between. This CDR3 is built from 14 residues. Germline V CDR1 and CDR2: MNHEY, SVGAGI. The CDR3 sequence: CASSSLDPRAEAFF. In DNA form, the CDR3 reads TGTGCCAGCAGTTCCCTGGACCCGCGGGCTGAAGCTTTCTTT.

This clonotype was detected ten times or more. This chain joins TRBV6-1 and TRBJ2-3, with 10 bases lining up with TRBD1. This CDR3 comprises 16 residues. Trimming took 6 bases from V and 1 from J; bases not matched to a gene: 7. Per germline, CDR1 MNHNS and CDR2 SASEGT. The CDR3 protein is CASSALGTGGTDTQYF. In DNA form, the CDR3 reads TGTGCCAGCAGCGCCCTTGGGACAGGGGGCACAGATACGCAGTATTTT.

The V call is TRBV29-1, the J call TRBJ1-1, with 7 bases fitting TRBD1. This CDR3 region has 13 residues. Losses at the gene ends were 8 bases for V and 1 base for J; bases not matched to a gene: 7. Germline-derived CDR1 and CDR2 are SQVTM and ANQGSEA. CDR3 coding DNA: TGCAGCACCCAGGACAGGAAGAACACTGAAGCTTTCTTT. Translated: CSTQDRKNTEAFF.

With respect to this clonotype: A read error may account for a junction end that differs from germline. This chain links TRBV7-3 with TRBJ2-2; D is unresolved. The germline gives CDR1 SGHTA, CDR2 FQGTGA. The CDR3 spans 14 residues. Here the CDR3 DNA reads TGTGCCAGCAGCCTAACTCGGGACACCGGGGAGCTGTTTTTT. It encodes CASSLTRDTGELFF.

This clonotype was picked up many times. This chain uses TRBV4-1 with TRBJ1-2; D is unresolved. The V end was cut by 1 base, the J end by 7 bases, with 10 bases between. Germline CDR1 MGHRA, CDR2 YSYEKL. CDR3 length: 13 amino acids. The CDR3, as DNA: TGCGCCAGCAGCCAAGGACTAGTGGGTGGCTACACCTTC. Encoded protein: CASSQGLVGGYTF.

V and J are TRBV28 and TRBJ2-6; TRBD2 agrees at 8 bases. Trimming at V came to 2 bases and at J to 0 bases, leaving 6 bases not matched to a gene. The CDR3 consists of 18 residues. Germline CDR1 MDHEN, CDR2 SYDVKM. The CDR3 sequence is CASSLGLSGVSGANVLTF. In nucleotides, the CDR3 is TGTGCCAGCAGTTTAGGTCTTAGCGGGGTCTCTGGGGCCAACGTCCTGACTTTC. Drawing the rest from reference TRBV28 and TRBJ2-6, the complete variable domain is DVKVTQSSRYLVKRTGEKVFLECVQDMDHENMFWYRQDPGLGLRLIYFSYDVKMKEKGDIPEGYSVSREKKERFSLILESASTNQTSMYLCASSLGLSGVSGANVLTFGAGSRLTVL.

This chain joins TRBV7-6 and TRBJ2-7; D is uncertain. Germline assignment: CDR1 SGHVS and CDR2 FNYEAQ. The CDR3 length is 15 residues. V was pared by 5 bases and J by 6 bases, with 20 bases between. Here the CDR3 reads CASSPSLYPSGEQYF. The CDR3 bases are TGTGCCAGCAGCCCCTCACTTTACCCTTCGGGCGAGCAGTACTTC. The entire variable domain, with the rest obtained from reference TRBV7-6 and TRBJ2-7, is as follows: GAGVSQSPRYKVTKRGQDVALRCDPISGHVSLYWYRQALGQGPEFLTYFNYEAQQDKSGLPNDRFSAERPEGSISTLTIQRTEQRDSAMYRCASSPSLYPSGEQYFGPGTRLTVT.

The sample holds a few counts of this clonotype. CDR3 sequence reads: CASSLAVLAESSYNEQFF. CDR3 DNA sequence: TGTGCCAGCAGCTTAGCAGTACTAGCGGAGAGCTCCTACAATGAGCAGTTCTTC. This chain uses TRBV7-6 with TRBJ2-1, with 8 bases fitting TRBD2. V dropped 0 bases and J dropped 0; count of bases not matched to a gene: 7. Germline V CDR1 and CDR2: SGHVS, FNYEAQ. The length of the CDR3 is 18 residues.

The V call is TRBV4-2, the J call TRBJ2-7, with D possibly TRBD2 on 6 matching bases. Deletions cut 1 base from V and 6 bases from J, with 7 bases between. The CDR3 runs to 12 residues. Germline loops: CDR1 LGHNA, CDR2 YNFKEQ. CDR3 coding DNA: TGTGCCAGCAGCCAAGTGGGGGGCGAGCAGTACTTC. This codes for CASSQVGGEQYF.

V is TRBV4-1 and J is TRBJ2-3; D unresolved. V shed 1 base and J shed 8 bases, with 16 bases lying between them. This CDR3 has 15 amino acids. The germline CDR1 and CDR2 sequences are MGHRA and YSYEKL. The CDR3 nucleotides read TGCGCCAGCAGCCAAGCATGGCAGGAGATTGGTACGCAGTATTTT. Translation gives CASSQAWQEIGTQYF.

This clonotype was observed a handful of times. The gene calls are TRBV28 and TRBJ2-7, with D possibly being TRBD1 (6 bases). Trimming shortened V by 3 bases and J by 2 bases, and 11 bases separated the two germline ends. The germline V gene has CDR1 MDHEN and CDR2 SYDVKM. The CDR3 runs 14 residues. CDR3 region: CASSLDSGAYEQYF. The CDR3 DNA is TGTGCCAGCAGTTTGGACAGCGGAGCCTACGAGCAGTACTTC.

This clonotype came up many times. This chain connects TRBV7-6 to TRBJ2-3, with TRBD2 matching 8 bases. The germline V gene encodes CDR1 SGHVS and CDR2 FNYEAQ. V lost 5 bases and J lost 3; bases outside the gene matches: 13. This CDR3 region has 17 residues. CDR3 protein: CASSPGTRGWSTDTQYF. CDR3 bases: TGTGCCAGCAGCCCAGGGACTAGAGGTTGGAGTACAGATACGCAGTATTTT.

The rearrangement joins TRBV6-5 to TRBJ2-7; 7 bases line up with TRBD1. The CDR3 length is 14 residues. Trimming took 6 bases from V and 1 from J; bases not matched to a gene: 6. Germline loops: CDR1 MNHEY, CDR2 SVGAGI. The CDR3 nucleotides read TGTGCCAGCAGCCTCTACAGGGGATCCTACGAGCAGTACGTC. Translated, it gives CASSLYRGSYEQYV.

The chain has TRBV7-9 and TRBJ2-3; 10 nucleotides align to TRBD2. J gave up 5 bases and V 4 bases, and 6 bases lay outside the gene matches. Per the germline V gene, CDR1 is SEHNR and CDR2 is FQNEAQ (reference sequence). This CDR3 spans 15 amino acids. This chain's CDR3 is CASSSSGSRGDTQYF. The CDR3 bases are TGTGCCAGCAGCTCTAGCGGGAGTCGCGGAGATACGCAGTATTTT.